The sample holds one count of the clone carrying this T cell receptor (beta chain). The sample originates from a study of T cell changes during pregnancy in multiple sclerosis. The CDR3 sequence is 14 residues long. Unmatched junction bases numbered 9, after V lost 5 bases and J lost 6 bases. The germline V gene has CDR1 MNHEY and CDR2 SMNVEV (reference sequence). Method: immunoSEQ multiplex PCR; TCRdb's copy keeps in-frame clones and lacks some. The table has tens of thousands of clones, roughly nine tenths seen once. The material was CD8+ T cells from peripheral blood mononuclear cells, obtained in the second trimester of pregnancy. The sequence came from a female donor with multiple sclerosis, enrolled in a pregnancy study. The chain links TRBV27 to TRBJ2-7; 8 nucleotides agree with TRBD1. CDR3 sequence reads: CASSQTGQGGEQYF. The CDR3, as DNA: TGTGCCAGCAGTCAAACCGGACAGGGCGGCGAGCAGTACTTC.